The clone carrying this TCR beta chain was seen only once. This sample is drawn from a study of OX40 agonist ivuxolimab in advanced cancers. As for the study in general: Ivuxolimab, an agonist antibody against OX40 (CD134), was given to patients. The study gave patients intravenous ivuxolimab at 0.01 to 10 mg/kg every 2 weeks. Partial responses were achieved by three patients, one with hepatocellular carcinoma and two with cutaneous melanoma.

This CDR3 region has 16 residues. Germline-derived CDR1 and CDR2 are LGHNA and YNFKEQ. The germline V and J ends were trimmed by 0 bases and 8 bases, with 19 bases remaining between them. TCRdb's copy holds only in-frame clones and misses some; the assay was immunoSEQ multiplex PCR. The sample contains about 61,000 clones, 92% of which appear only once. V usage is TRBV4-2 and J usage is TRBJ1-2, with a tentative D call TRBD1 (5 bases). The source is an adult with an advanced solid tumor such as melanoma, head and neck, liver or kidney cancer. The material was CD4+ or CD8+ T cells sorted from blood, obtained in a trial of the OX40 agonist ivuxolimab. The chain's CDR3 is CASSQDWTDSLWGYTF. CDR3 in DNA: TGTGCCAGCAGCCAAGATTGGACCGACAGTCTGTGGGGCTACACCTTC.